Listed below are T cell receptor beta chains from one sample, sequenced in a study of blood T cell repertoires in COVID-19. Repertoires were generated with immunoSEQ multiplex PCR, while TCRdb's copy carries only in-frame clones and drops some. The table records approximately 150,000 clones, 85% of them present only once. Sequencing input: peripheral blood. Receptors were obtained from a woman of 80 years or more with COVID-19, enrolled during active disease. Both conserved end residues are trimmed from each CDR3. Fields, in order: J gene, V gene, D gene, clone size, CDR3 protein. D genes are given only for firm matches. For some rows the clone size is stated as once, few or many, or as a class when expanded; others skip it.

TRBJ1-4	TRBV6-6	NA	NA	ASLNQGLNEKLF
TRBJ1-2	TRBV7-3	TRBD1	NA	ASSEGTGERDGYT
TRBJ2-1	TRBV4-1	TRBD2	NA	ASSQAWASGTWEQF
TRBJ1-6	TRBV18	NA	NA	ASSPIENSPLH
TRBJ2-5	TRBV3-1/TRBV3-2	TRBD1	NA	ASSPAGGRMETQY
TRBJ1-6	TRBV27	NA	once	ASSSYQALNSPLH
TRBJ1-2	TRBV28	TRBD1	NA	ASSPSMTGGFYGYT
TRBJ2-1	TRBV18	NA	NA	ASSPPNLLYNEQF
TRBJ2-1	TRBV5-1	TRBD2	NA	ASSPGGSLSNEQF
TRBJ1-4	TRBV7-2	NA	NA	ASSLGAGFNEKLF
TRBJ1-2	TRBV9	TRBD1	few	ASSPSEASYRGGYT
TRBJ2-1	TRBV5-1	TRBD2	NA	ASSLFLRGGRTVVNEQF
TRBJ1-1	TRBV18	NA	NA	ASSPVLRSTEAF
TRBJ2-1	TRBV9	TRBD1	NA	ASSPGTGSYNEQF
TRBJ2-1	TRBV7-3	TRBD2	NA	ASSLVRGSSLNEQF
TRBJ1-2	TRBV7-9	TRBD1	NA	ASSPNRGSGGYT
TRBJ1-4	TRBV29-1	TRBD1	once	SALGGRTGDGNEKLF
TRBJ2-5	TRBV21-1	NA	NA	ATEWTGGETQY
TRBJ1-1	TRBV5-5	NA	once	ASSRAEGRTEAF
TRBJ1-1	TRBV12-3/TRBV12-4	NA	NA	ASSLGGIEAF
TRBJ1-1	TRBV19	NA	NA	ASSPGLGSTEAF
TRBJ2-7	TRBV7-9	NA	NA	ASSFGQSLDPYEQY
TRBJ1-6	TRBV28	TRBD1	few	ASRTGGTDSPLH
TRBJ2-3	TRBV5-1	TRBD1	NA	ASSTSTGKDTDTQY
TRBJ1-2	TRBV5-1	TRBD1	NA	ASSVGTGPGYGYT